Below are 14 T cell receptor beta chains sequenced from a single sample in a study of siplizumab effects on memory and regulatory T cells. The assay was immunoSEQ multiplex PCR, and TCRdb's table has in-frame clones only and misses some. The table lists roughly 60,000 clones, over 90% of them singletons. The sample taken for sequencing was CD8+ T cells sorted from blood. All receptors come from a human donor in good health.

The rearrangement joins TRBV7-8 to TRBJ1-2; D might be TRBD1 (5 bases). CDR3 length equals 12 residues. The germline V and J ends were trimmed by 1 base and 7 bases, with 7 bases remaining between them. CDR1 SGHVS and CDR2 FQNEAQ come from the germline V gene. The CDR3 sequence: CASSLEGVGYTF. The DNA of the CDR3 is TGTGCCAGCAGCTTAGAAGGGGTTGGCTACACCTTC. Filled out from reference TRBV7-8 and TRBJ1-2, the complete variable domain reads GAGVSQSPRYKVAKRGQDVALRCDPISGHVSLFWYQQALGQGPEFLTYFQNEAQLDKSGLPSDRFFAERPEGSVSTLKIQRTQQEDSAVYLCASSLEGVGYTFGSGTRLTVV.

The gene calls are TRBV6-5 and TRBJ1-1, with 8 bases fitting TRBD1. The V gene end was trimmed by 4 bases and the J gene end by 1 base; junction bases not matched to a gene: 8. CDR3 length equals 16 residues. Looked up from germline, CDR1 is MNHEY and CDR2 is SVGAGI. This CDR3 is CASSSPGQGGNTEAFF. CDR3 nucleotides: TGTGCCAGCAGTTCCCCAGGACAGGGAGGGAACACTGAAGCTTTCTTT.

Worth noting for this clone: Other DNA sequences in this sample translate to the same CDR3. The chain recombines TRBV27 with TRBJ2-1; TRBD2 matches 11 bases. The CDR3 consists of 15 residues. V dropped 6 bases and J dropped 3; count of bases not matched to a gene: 4. Germline lookup yields CDR1 MNHEY and CDR2 SMNVEV (reference sequence). The CDR3 region is CASSPGTSGYNEQFF. The CDR3 DNA follows: TGTGCCAGCAGCCCCGGGACTAGCGGCTACAATGAGCAGTTCTTC.

The V gene is TRBV29-1, the J gene TRBJ2-5; 8 nucleotides agree with TRBD2. Per the germline V gene, CDR1 is SQVTM and CDR2 is ANQGSEA. After removal of 3 bases from V and 5 bases from J, the junction contained 8 bases not matched to a gene. The CDR3 spans 14 residues. CDR3 sequence (DNA): TGCAGCGTTGATGACGGGAGGGTAGGGGAGACCCAGTACTTC. Translating it yields CSVDDGRVGETQYF.

The J gene is TRBJ2-7, the V gene TRBV28; 8 bases fit TRBD1. The CDR3 consists of 15 residues. The V and J ends lost 7 bases and 7 bases, in that order; junction bases with no gene match: 15. Germline assignment: CDR1 MDHEN and CDR2 SYDVKM. The CDR3 bases are TGTGCCAGCAAATCGATCACAGGGGGGATGGGGGAGCAGTACTTC. Translating gives CASKSITGGMGEQYF.

This clone was seen a single time. The chain recombines TRBV19 with TRBJ2-3, with 8 bases that match TRBD1. The CDR3 has 14 residues. Germline assignment: CDR1 LNHDA and CDR2 SQIVND (reference sequence). V gave up 5 bases and J gave up 4 bases; unmatched junction bases: 5. The CDR3: CASSSTGAPDTQYF. The CDR3 DNA is TGTGCCAGTAGTTCGACAGGGGCCCCAGATACGCAGTATTTT.

This chain joins TRBV27 and TRBJ2-7; 8 nucleotides agree with TRBD1. Germline CDR1 reads MNHEY; CDR2 reads SMNVEV (reference sequence). V lost 3 bases and J lost 3; bases outside the gene matches: 7. This CDR3 is built from 15 residues. The CDR3 loop is CASSFLEGQDYEQYF. As DNA, the CDR3 is TGTGCCAGCAGTTTCCTGGAGGGACAGGACTACGAGCAGTACTTC.

V and J are TRBV6-1 and TRBJ2-4, with D hard to call. V was clipped by 4 bases and J by 1 base, with 11 bases between them. CDR3 length: 15 residues. The germline gives CDR1 MNHNS, CDR2 SASEGT. CDR3 bases: TGTGCCAGCAGTGTGGCTGGGCTCGCCAAAAACATTCAGTACTTC. Its translation is CASSVAGLAKNIQYF.

This rearrangement joins TRBV5-1 to TRBJ1-2, with 7 bases fitting TRBD1. CDR1 and CDR2 (germline): SGHRS, YFSETQ. This CDR3 is built from 13 residues. Trimming took 3 bases from V and 6 from J; bases not matched to a gene: 5. CDR3: CASSSTGEDGYTF. The CDR3 DNA reads TGCGCCAGCAGCTCCACAGGGGAGGATGGCTACACCTTC.

This clone was recorded only once. The rearrangement links TRBV6-5 to TRBJ1-3; D gene uncertain. Per the germline V gene, CDR1 is MNHEY and CDR2 is SVGAGI. The CDR3 is 14 residues long. V lost 5 bases to trimming and J lost 4 bases, with 12 bases between them. The CDR3 DNA reads as TGTGCCAGCAGTGACTTACTTTCAGGAAACACCATATATTTT. It is translated as CASSDLLSGNTIYF.

This chain joins TRBV7-8 and TRBJ2-1, with D tentatively TRBD2 (6 bases). Trimming pared 8 bases from V and 3 bases from J, leaving 17 bases between. The CDR3 has 15 amino acids. The germline CDR1 and CDR2 sequences are SGHVS and FQNEAQ. CDR3 DNA: TGTGCCAGCCACTTGGAGGGAAATTACTACAATGAGCAGTTCTTC. The encoded protein is CASHLEGNYYNEQFF.

The chain is built from TRBV11-3 and TRBJ2-4; D is undetermined. V gave up 3 bases and J gave up 1 base, with 16 bases separating them. Germline V gives CDR1 SGHNT, CDR2 YENEEA. The CDR3 has 17 residues. The CDR3 DNA is TGTGCCAGCAGCTTTTTGACCCATGCCCAGGCCAAAAACATTCAGTACTTC. This codes for CASSFLTHAQAKNIQYF.

The chain carries TRBV7-9 and TRBJ2-5; D not resolved. The end of the DNA aligns better with TRBJ2-7, so the J call may be wrong. Germline V gene data show CDR1 as SEHNR and CDR2 as FQNEAQ (reference sequence). The CDR3 extends over 15 amino acids. The CDR3 region has the DNA TGTGCCAGCAGCCTAGTTGGCGAATTTTCCTACGAGCAGTACTTC. Amino acid sequence: CASSLVGEFSYEQYF.

The rearrangement uses TRBV10-2 and TRBJ2-7; unclear D gene. Germline V gene lookup returns CDR1 WSHSY and CDR2 SAAADI. V was cut by 4 bases and J by 7 bases, with 20 bases left in between. The CDR3 runs 15 residues. The CDR3 reads CASSASENYWGEQYF. DNA of the CDR3: TGCGCCAGCAGTGCCTCAGAAAATTATTGGGGAGAGCAGTACTTC.